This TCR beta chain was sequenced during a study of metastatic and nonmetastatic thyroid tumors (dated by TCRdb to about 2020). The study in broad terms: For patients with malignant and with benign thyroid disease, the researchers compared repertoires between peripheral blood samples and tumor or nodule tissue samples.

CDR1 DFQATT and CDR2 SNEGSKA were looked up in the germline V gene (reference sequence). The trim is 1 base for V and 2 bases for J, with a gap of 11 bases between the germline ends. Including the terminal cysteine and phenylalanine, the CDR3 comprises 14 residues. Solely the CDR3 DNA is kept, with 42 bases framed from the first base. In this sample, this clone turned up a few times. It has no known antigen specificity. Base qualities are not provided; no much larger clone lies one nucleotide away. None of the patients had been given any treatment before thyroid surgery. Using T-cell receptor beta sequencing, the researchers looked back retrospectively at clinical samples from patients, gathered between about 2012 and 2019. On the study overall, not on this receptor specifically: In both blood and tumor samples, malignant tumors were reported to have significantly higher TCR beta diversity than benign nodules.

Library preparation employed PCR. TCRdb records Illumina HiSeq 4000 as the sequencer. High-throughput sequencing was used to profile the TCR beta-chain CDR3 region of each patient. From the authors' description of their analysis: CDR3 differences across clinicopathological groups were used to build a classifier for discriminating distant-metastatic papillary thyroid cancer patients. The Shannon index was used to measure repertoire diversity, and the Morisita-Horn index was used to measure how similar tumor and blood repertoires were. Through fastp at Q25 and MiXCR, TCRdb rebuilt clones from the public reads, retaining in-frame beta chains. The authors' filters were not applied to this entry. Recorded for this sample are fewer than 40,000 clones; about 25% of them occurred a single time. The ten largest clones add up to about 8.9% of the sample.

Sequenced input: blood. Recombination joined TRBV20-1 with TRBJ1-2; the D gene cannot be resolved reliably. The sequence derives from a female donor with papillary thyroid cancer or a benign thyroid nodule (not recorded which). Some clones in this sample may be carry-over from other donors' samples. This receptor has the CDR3 CSARATRRNYGYTF. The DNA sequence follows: TGCAGTGCTAGAGCTACTCGCAGAAACTATGGCTACACCTTC.